Listed here are 30 T cell receptor beta chains from one sample, sequenced in a study of cytomegalovirus exposure and HLA in healthy donors. Primers for the PCR totalled 60 Vbeta and 13 Jbeta. The method was immunoSEQ multiplex PCR; TCRdb's version includes in-frame clones alone and lacks a portion of them. The sample has around 110,000 clones, around three quarters seen once. Sequenced: PBMCs. These receptors were obtained from a man between 25 and 39 years old in good health and CMV-seropositive.

The chain combines TRBV11-1 with TRBJ2-1, with 7 bases identical to TRBD2. V trimming: 5 bases; J trimming: 9 bases; junction bases outside the gene matches: 13. This CDR3 comprises 15 residues. Germline lookup yields CDR1 SGHAT and CDR2 FQDESV (reference sequence). The CDR3 DNA sequence: TGTGCCAGCAGCCTCTCCGGACTAGAACTAGCTGAGCAGTTCTTC. This codes for CASSLSGLELAEQFF.

A few counts support this clone. The chain carries TRBV27 and TRBJ2-1; the D is unclear. This CDR3 is built from 16 residues. With 6 bases removed from V and 1 base from J, the gap between germline ends came to 16 bases. From germline, CDR1 is MNHEY and CDR2 SMNVEV (reference sequence). CDR3 sequence reads: CASSSIGGISYNEQFF. CDR3 in DNA: TGTGCCAGCAGCTCCATCGGCGGAATATCCTACAATGAGCAGTTCTTC.

The chain carries TRBV18 and TRBJ2-7; D not resolved. Trimming cost V 4 bases and J 0 bases, with 4 bases left between them. Germline-derived CDR1 and CDR2 are KGHSH and LQKENI. The CDR3 runs to 12 residues. Written as DNA, the CDR3 is TGTGCCAGCTCACTCAGCTCCTACGAGCAGTACTTC. Translating it yields CASSLSSYEQYF.

This chain joins TRBV6-4 and TRBJ1-2; 11 bases match TRBD1. With 5 bases clipped from V and 7 bases from J, the junction kept 3 bases outside the gene matches. The CDR3 consists of 13 residues. CDR1 and CDR2 from the germline V gene are MRHNA and SNTAGT. The CDR3 DNA reads TGTGCCAGCAGTCCGGACAGGGGGCTTGGCTACACCTTC. This encodes CASSPDRGLGYTF.

V and J are TRBV27 and TRBJ1-5; D might be TRBD1 (6 bases). CDR1 MNHEY and CDR2 SMNVEV come from the germline V gene (reference sequence). Trimming removed 5 bases from V and 6 bases from J, with 11 bases in between. This CDR3 comprises 13 residues. In DNA, the CDR3 is TGTGCCAGCAGTCCTCAAGGGGGTCAGCCCCAGCATTTT. It translates to CASSPQGGQPQHF.

This clone was observed once. The CDR3 DNA reads TGTGCCAGCAGTTTACAGACTAGCGGGCCAACTCTAAGTGAAGATACGCAGTATTTT. It specifies CASSLQTSGPTLSEDTQYF. The V gene is TRBV27, the J gene TRBJ2-3; 10 bases are shared with TRBD2. Trimming cost V 2 bases and J 5 bases; bases outside gene matches: 16. Per germline, CDR1 MNHEY and CDR2 SMNVEV (reference sequence). The CDR3 runs to 19 residues.

This chain connects TRBV5-4 to TRBJ1-5; 9 bases map to TRBD1. Trimming removed 4 bases from V and 7 bases from J; junction bases left unmatched: 9. The germline gives CDR1 SGHNT, CDR2 YYREEE (reference sequence). The CDR3 has 15 residues. In DNA, the CDR3 is TGTGCCAGCAGCCCAGGGACAGGGTACGAACAGCCCCAGCATTTT. Its protein is CASSPGTGYEQPQHF. Based on the CDR3 plus reference TRBV5-4 and TRBJ1-5, the full variable domain is ETGVTQSPTHLIKTRGQQVTLRCSSQSGHNTVSWYQQALGQGPQFIFQYYREEENGRGNFPPRFSGLQFPNYSSELNVNALELDDSALYLCASSPGTGYEQPQHFGDGTRLSIL.

V gene TRBV7-2 combines with J gene TRBJ1-2; a weak D match, TRBD1 (6 bases). The CDR3 has 14 amino acids. The V and J ends lost 3 bases and 5 bases respectively, with 13 bases between them. Germline V gene data show CDR1 as SGHTA and CDR2 as FQGNSA. The CDR3 DNA reads TGTGCCAGCAGCTTTGACAGGAACGAATATGGCTACACCTTC. Translating gives CASSFDRNEYGYTF.

The CDR3 here is CASTPWGGGTGELFF. CDR3 in DNA: TGCGCCAGCACACCTTGGGGAGGGGGCACCGGGGAGCTGTTTTTT. The chain links TRBV4-3 to TRBJ2-2, with D perhaps matching TRBD2 (7 bases). Germline V gene lookup returns CDR1 LGHNA and CDR2 YSLEER. This CDR3 comprises 15 residues. V lost 7 bases and J 4 bases, leaving 16 bases between the germline ends.

This rearrangement joins TRBV21-1 to TRBJ2-7; the D call in the table, TRBD2, was not verified against the DNA. TRBV21-1 is an annotated pseudogene. CDR3 length: 15 amino acids. CDR3 in DNA: TGTGCCAGCAGCAAAGCGGCAGGGGACTACGACGAGCAGTACTTC. Translated, it gives CASSKAAGDYDEQYF.

This clone appeared a few times. The gene calls are TRBV7-9 and TRBJ2-7; 7 positions match TRBD2. V shed 0 bases, J shed 3 bases, and the junction held 5 bases outside the gene matches. Looked up from germline, CDR1 is SEHNR and CDR2 is FQNEAQ (reference sequence). The CDR3 extends over 15 amino acids. This chain's CDR3 is CASSLAHGTNYEQYF. The CDR3 DNA reads as TGTGCCAGCAGCTTAGCCCACGGGACTAACTACGAGCAGTACTTC.

The chain recombines TRBV19 with TRBJ2-3; TRBD2 might be the D (7 bases). The V end was cut by 5 bases, the J end by 14 bases, with 20 bases between. The CDR3 has 13 residues. The germline gives CDR1 LNHDA, CDR2 SQIVND (reference sequence). CDR3 amino acids: CASSREKGGVLYF. The CDR3 nucleotides are TGTGCCAGTAGTCGCGAAAAAGGGGGGGTTTTGTATTTT.

The chain carries TRBV28 and TRBJ1-2; maybe TRBD1 (5 bases). V was clipped by 2 bases and J by 1 base, with 11 bases between them. This CDR3 is built from 15 residues. The germline gives CDR1 MDHEN, CDR2 SYDVKM. CDR3 DNA sequence: TGTGCCAGCAGTTTAGGGGGAGCGGGTAACTATGGCTACACCTTC. Residues: CASSLGGAGNYGYTF.

This clone was found once. The chain carries TRBV7-2 and TRBJ1-2, with TRBD1 matching 7 bases. Losses at the gene ends were 3 bases for V and 0 bases for J; bases not matched to a gene: 4. CDR1 SGHTA and CDR2 FQGNSA come from the germline V gene. The CDR3 has 15 residues. CDR3 sequence reads: CASSFYRGTNYGYTF. As DNA, the CDR3 is TGTGCCAGCAGCTTCTACAGGGGAACTAACTATGGCTACACCTTC.

The chain combines TRBV19 with TRBJ2-7; TRBD1 aligns across 9 bases. The CDR3 spans 15 residues. J was trimmed by 5 bases and V by 3 bases; bases with no gene match: 8. Looked up from germline, CDR1 is LNHDA and CDR2 is SQIVND (reference sequence). Written as DNA, the CDR3 is TGTGCCAGTAGTATCGGGACAGGGAGGATGGACGAGCAGTACTTC. This codes for CASSIGTGRMDEQYF.

The genes are TRBV5-5 and TRBJ2-5; D perhaps matches TRBD1 (6 bases). Trimming shortened V by 4 bases and J by 3 bases, and 10 bases separated the two germline ends. Germline loops: CDR1 SGHKS, CDR2 YYEKEE (reference sequence). This CDR3 has 13 amino acids. CDR3: CASSRTVEETQYF. CDR3 nucleotide sequence: TGTGCCAGCAGCCGGACAGTTGAAGAGACCCAGTACTTC.

V gene TRBV9 combines with J gene TRBJ2-1; TRBD1 agrees at 8 bases. J lost 6 bases, V lost 2 bases, and 4 bases had no gene match. The CDR3 length is 14 residues. CDR1 is SGDLS, CDR2 YYNGEE, per germline. The DNA of the CDR3 is TGTGCCAGCAGCGTCGGACAGGGCCCCAATGAGCAGTTCTTC. Its protein is CASSVGQGPNEQFF.

J is TRBJ2-6 and V is TRBV5-4; D may be TRBD1 (6 bases). The germline CDR1 and CDR2 sequences are SGHNT and YYREEE (reference sequence). The ends were cut back, 2 bases at V and 3 bases at J, with 15 bases in the middle. This CDR3 comprises 17 residues. The DNA of the CDR3 is TGTGCCAGCAGCTTAGGGGTTCAGGGGAGTGGGGCCAACGTCCTGACTTTC. Protein sequence: CASSLGVQGSGANVLTF.

The rearrangement uses TRBV27 and TRBJ2-1; D ambiguous. The germline V gene has CDR1 MNHEY and CDR2 SMNVEV (reference sequence). Between the trimmed V and J ends, which lost 3 bases and 2 bases, there was a span of 11 bases. The CDR3 sequence is 15 residues long. CDR3 nucleotide sequence: TGTGCCAGCAGTTTGAGCGTGGCCCCCTACAATGAGCAGTTCTTC. Its protein product is CASSLSVAPYNEQFF.

V gene TRBV9 combines with J gene TRBJ2-2, with D hard to call. This CDR3 spans 13 amino acids. From germline, CDR1 is SGDLS and CDR2 YYNGEE. Between the trimmed V and J ends, which lost 3 bases and 5 bases, there was a span of 8 bases. CDR3 amino acids: CASSETQTGELFF. The CDR3 nucleotides are TGTGCCAGCAGCGAGACTCAGACCGGGGAGCTGTTTTTT.

The chain carries TRBV19 and TRBJ2-1; tentative D call: TRBD1 (6 bases). V gave up 3 bases and J gave up 8 bases, with 8 bases separating them. CDR1 is LNHDA and CDR2 is SQIVND in the germline V gene (reference sequence). The CDR3 runs to 12 residues. The CDR3 nucleotides read TGTGCCAGTAGTATCTACAGGGATGAGCAGTTCTTC. The encoded protein is CASSIYRDEQFF.

The chain is built from TRBV5-4 and TRBJ1-2; 8 bases agree with TRBD1. The CDR3 has 14 amino acids. Germline V gene lookup returns CDR1 SGHNT and CDR2 YYREEE (reference sequence). V was pared by 2 bases and J by 2 bases, with 2 bases of the junction left unmatched. The CDR3 sequence is CASSFQGANYGYTF. The CDR3 nucleotides read TGTGCCAGCAGCTTTCAGGGGGCGAACTATGGCTACACCTTC.

This rearrangement joins TRBV7-8 to TRBJ2-3, with 9 nucleotides matching TRBD2. The CDR3 spans 16 residues. Germline V gene data show CDR1 as SGHVS and CDR2 as FQNEAQ. Trimming removed 3 bases from V and 3 bases from J; junction bases left unmatched: 7. The CDR3, as DNA: TGTGCCAGCAGCTTCCTGCTAGCGGGACCAACAGATACGCAGTATTTT. Protein product: CASSFLLAGPTDTQYF.

This rearrangement joins TRBV6-4 to TRBJ2-3; the match to TRBD1 covers 7 bases. V shed 4 bases and J 1 base; nucleotides not matched to a gene: 2. CDR1 MRHNA and CDR2 SNTAGT come from the germline V gene. The CDR3 has 14 residues. The CDR3 reads CASSGDRGTDTQYF. CDR3 sequence (DNA): TGTGCCAGCAGTGGCGACAGGGGCACAGATACGCAGTATTTT.

This rearrangement joins TRBV6-5 to TRBJ2-5; possibly TRBD2 for D (7 bases). The germline CDR1 and CDR2 sequences are MNHEY and SVGAGI. The length of the CDR3 is 15 residues. V lost 8 bases to trimming and J lost 2 bases, with 18 bases between them. The DNA for the CDR3 is TGTGCCAGCCGAGTAGGGGGGGGCGGACAAGAGACCCAGTACTTC. Protein product: CASRVGGGGQETQYF.

This rearrangement joins TRBV5-1 to TRBJ2-7; possible D gene TRBD2, 6 bases. The CDR3 covers 14 residues. Per germline, CDR1 SGHRS and CDR2 YFSETQ. Trimming took 2 bases from V and 2 from J, leaving 11 bases between them. CDR3 loop: CASSFASATYEQYF. The CDR3 DNA sequence: TGCGCCAGCAGCTTCGCTAGCGCAACCTACGAGCAGTACTTC.

The V gene is TRBV18, the J gene TRBJ1-1; possibly TRBD1 for D (6 bases). Trimming removed 3 bases from V and 3 bases from J, with 8 bases in between. This CDR3 has 13 residues. CDR1 is KGHSH, CDR2 LQKENI, per germline. As DNA, the CDR3 is TGTGCCAGCTCACCGGGGGCGGACACTGAAGCTTTCTTT. As protein: CASSPGADTEAFF.

The CDR3 here is CASSLTVRADYEQYF. In DNA form, the CDR3 reads TGTGCCAGCAGCCTGACCGTGAGGGCGGACTACGAGCAGTACTTC. The rearrangement uses TRBV5-5 and TRBJ2-7; the D gene is possibly TRBD2 (5 bases). The V end lost 4 bases, the J end lost 3 bases, and 17 bases lay between the germline ends. The CDR3 has 15 residues. Germline V gives CDR1 SGHKS, CDR2 YYEKEE (reference sequence). Looking up the rest from reference TRBV5-5 and TRBJ2-7 gives the full variable domain: DAGVTQSPTHLIKTRGQQVTLRCSPISGHKSVSWYQQVLGQGPQFIFQYYEKEERGRGNFPDRFSARQFPNYSSELNVNALLLGDSALYLCASSLTVRADYEQYFGPGTRLTVT.

This chain joins TRBV6-1 and TRBJ1-3, with a possible D match to TRBD1 (6 bases). V was clipped by 2 bases and J by 3 bases, with 11 bases between them. The length of the CDR3 is 15 residues. Germline CDR1 and CDR2: MNHNS and SASEGT. The CDR3 DNA reads as TGTGCCAGCAGTGAAAGCAGGGGCCTTGGAAACACCATATATTTT. Protein sequence: CASSESRGLGNTIYF.

This clone was recorded once. The chain recombines TRBV4-3 with TRBJ2-3, with D tentatively TRBD1 (5 bases). The CDR3 is made up of 15 amino acids. Trimming removed 0 bases at V and 3 bases at J, with 10 bases between. Germline values: CDR1 LGHNA, CDR2 YSLEER. CDR3 region: CASSQDLRETDTQYF. The CDR3 coding sequence is TGCGCCAGCAGCCAAGATCTCAGGGAAACAGATACGCAGTATTTT.